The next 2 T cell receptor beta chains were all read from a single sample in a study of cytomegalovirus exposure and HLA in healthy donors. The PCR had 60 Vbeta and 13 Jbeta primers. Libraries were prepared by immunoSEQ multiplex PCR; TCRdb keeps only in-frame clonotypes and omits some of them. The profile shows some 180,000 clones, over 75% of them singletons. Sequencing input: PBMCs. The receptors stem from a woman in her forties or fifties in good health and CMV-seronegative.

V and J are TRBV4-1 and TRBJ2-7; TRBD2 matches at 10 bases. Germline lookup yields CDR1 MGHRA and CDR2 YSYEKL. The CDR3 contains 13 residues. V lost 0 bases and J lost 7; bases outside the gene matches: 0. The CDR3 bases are TGCGCCAGCAGCCAAGAACTAGCGGGAGAGCAGTACTTC. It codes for CASSQELAGEQYF.

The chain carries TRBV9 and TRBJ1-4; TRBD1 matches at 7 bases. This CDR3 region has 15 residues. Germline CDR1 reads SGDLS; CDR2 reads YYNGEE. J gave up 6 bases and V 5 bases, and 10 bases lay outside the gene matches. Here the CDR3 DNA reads TGTGCCAGCAGTTCAGCGCAGGGGGGAGATGAAAAACTGTTTTTT. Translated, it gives CASSSAQGGDEKLFF. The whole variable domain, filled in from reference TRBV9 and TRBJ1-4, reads DSGVTQTPKHLITATGQRVTLRCSPRSGDLSVYWYQQSLDQGLQFLIQYYNGEERAKGNILERFSAQQFPDLHSELNLSSLELGDSALYFCASSSAQGGDEKLFFGSGTQLSVL.